Below, one T cell receptor beta chain is given with its context. This specimen belongs to a study of blood T cell repertoires in COVID-19. The repertoire was sequenced with immunoSEQ multiplex PCR; TCRdb's copy has only in-frame clones and lacks some. Here the sample spans over 200,000 clones, around 90% being singletons. The source of this sequence is a woman aged 25 to 45 with acute or convalescent COVID-19. Sequenced: peripheral blood.

The CDR3 DNA is TGCAGCGTTTCCCAGCGGAACCCTTACAATGAGCAGTTCTTC. Protein product: CSVSQRNPYNEQFF. V and J are TRBV29-1 and TRBJ2-1; maybe TRBD2 (5 bases). This CDR3 contains 14 residues. Trimming shortened V by 5 bases and J by 4 bases, and 15 bases separated the two germline ends. Germline V gene lookup returns CDR1 SQVTM and CDR2 ANQGSEA.